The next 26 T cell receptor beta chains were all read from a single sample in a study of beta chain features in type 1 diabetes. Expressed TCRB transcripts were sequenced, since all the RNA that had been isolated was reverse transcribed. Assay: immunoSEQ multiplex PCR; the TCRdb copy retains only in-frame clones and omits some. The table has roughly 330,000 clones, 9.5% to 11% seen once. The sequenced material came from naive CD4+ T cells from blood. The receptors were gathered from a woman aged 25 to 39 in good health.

CDR3 DNA sequence: TGTGCCAGCAGTCCCGGAGGGGACTCGAGCTACAATGAGCAGTTCTTC. Its translation: CASSPGGDSSYNEQFF. The chain combines TRBV28 with TRBJ2-1, with D possibly TRBD2 on 6 matching bases. Germline-derived CDR1 and CDR2 are MDHEN and SYDVKM. The CDR3 loop spans 16 amino acids. V lost 5 bases and J 3 bases, leaving 17 bases between the germline ends.

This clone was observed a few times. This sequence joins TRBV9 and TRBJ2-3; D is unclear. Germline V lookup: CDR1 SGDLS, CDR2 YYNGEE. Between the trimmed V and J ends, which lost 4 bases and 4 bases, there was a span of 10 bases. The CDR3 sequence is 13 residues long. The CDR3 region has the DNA TGTGCCAGCAGCCCGATAGTGGCAGATACGCAGTATTTT. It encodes CASSPIVADTQYF.

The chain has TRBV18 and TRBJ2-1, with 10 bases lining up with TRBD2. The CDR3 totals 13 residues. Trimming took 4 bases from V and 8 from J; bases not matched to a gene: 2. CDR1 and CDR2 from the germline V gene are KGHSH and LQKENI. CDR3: CASSLSGRDEQFF. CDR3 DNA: TGTGCCAGCTCACTAAGCGGGAGGGATGAGCAGTTCTTC.

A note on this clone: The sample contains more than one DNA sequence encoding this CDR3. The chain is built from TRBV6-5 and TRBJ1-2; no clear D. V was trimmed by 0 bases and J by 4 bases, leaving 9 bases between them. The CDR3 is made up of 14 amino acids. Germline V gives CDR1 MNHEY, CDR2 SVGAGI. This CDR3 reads CASSYSGQSYGYTF. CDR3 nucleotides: TGTGCCAGCAGTTACTCGGGCCAATCCTATGGCTACACCTTC.

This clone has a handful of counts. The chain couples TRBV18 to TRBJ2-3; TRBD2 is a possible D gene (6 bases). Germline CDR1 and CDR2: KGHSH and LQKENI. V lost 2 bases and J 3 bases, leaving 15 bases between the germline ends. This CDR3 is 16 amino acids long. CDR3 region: CASSPGDGTATDTQYF. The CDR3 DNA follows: TGTGCCAGCTCACCAGGTGACGGGACTGCGACAGATACGCAGTATTTT.

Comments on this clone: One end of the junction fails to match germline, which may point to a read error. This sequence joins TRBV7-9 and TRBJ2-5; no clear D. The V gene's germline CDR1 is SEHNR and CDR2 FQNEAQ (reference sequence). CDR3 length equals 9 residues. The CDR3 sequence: CASSSESNF. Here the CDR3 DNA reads TGTGCCAGCAGCTCAGAATCGAACTTC.

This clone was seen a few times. CDR3 sequence (DNA): TGTGCCAGCAGCTCTCGGGAGGCCCTCAAATGGGAGCAGTACTTC. This sequence encodes CASSSREALKWEQYF. V gene TRBV11-2 combines with J gene TRBJ2-7; 7 bases map to TRBD2. V lost 4 bases and J lost 7; bases outside the gene matches: 13. CDR3 length: 15 amino acids. Germline V gene lookup returns CDR1 SGHAT and CDR2 FQNNGV. The full variable domain, its missing parts supplied by reference TRBV11-2 and TRBJ2-7, is EAGVAQSPRYKIIEKRQSVAFWCNPISGHATLYWYQQILGQGPKLLIQFQNNGVVDDSQLPKDRFSAERLKGVDSTLKIQPAKLEDSAVYLCASSSREALKWEQYFGPGTRLTVT.

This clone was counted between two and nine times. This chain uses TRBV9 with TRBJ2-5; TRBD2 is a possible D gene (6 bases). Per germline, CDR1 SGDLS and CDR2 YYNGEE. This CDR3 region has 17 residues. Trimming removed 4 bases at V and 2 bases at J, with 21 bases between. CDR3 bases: TGTGCCAGCAGCCTTAGCGGTACAGCCTCAGTTCAAGAGACCCAGTACTTC. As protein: CASSLSGTASVQETQYF.

CDR3 bases: TGTGCCAGCTTTCCCCACAGCGGCGGCTCCTACGAGCAGTACTTC. Amino acids: CASFPHSGGSYEQYF. V is TRBV27 and J is TRBJ2-7; tentative D call: TRBD2 (5 bases). V was cut by 8 bases and J by 0 bases, with 17 bases left in between. Germline lookup yields CDR1 MNHEY and CDR2 SMNVEV (reference sequence). The CDR3 totals 15 residues.

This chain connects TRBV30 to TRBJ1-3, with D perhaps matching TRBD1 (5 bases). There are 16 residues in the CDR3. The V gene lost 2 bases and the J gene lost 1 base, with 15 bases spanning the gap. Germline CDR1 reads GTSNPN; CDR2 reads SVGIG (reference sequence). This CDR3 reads CAWSPGTGLSGNTIYF. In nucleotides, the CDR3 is TGTGCCTGGAGTCCCGGTACAGGACTATCTGGAAACACCATATATTTT.

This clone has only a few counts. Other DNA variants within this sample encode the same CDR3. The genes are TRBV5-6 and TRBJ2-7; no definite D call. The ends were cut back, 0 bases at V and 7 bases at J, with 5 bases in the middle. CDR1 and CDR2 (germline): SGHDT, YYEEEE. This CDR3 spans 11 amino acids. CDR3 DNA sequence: TGTGCCAGCAGCTTGGCTTCGGAGCAGTACTTC. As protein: CASSLASEQYF.

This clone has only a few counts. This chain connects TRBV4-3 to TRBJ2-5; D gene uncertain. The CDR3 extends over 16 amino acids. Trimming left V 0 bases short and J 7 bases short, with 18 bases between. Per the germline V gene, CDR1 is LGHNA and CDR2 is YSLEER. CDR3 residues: CASSQDPALASGTQYF. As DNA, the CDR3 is TGCGCCAGCAGCCAAGATCCGGCGCTGGCCTCGGGGACCCAGTACTTC.

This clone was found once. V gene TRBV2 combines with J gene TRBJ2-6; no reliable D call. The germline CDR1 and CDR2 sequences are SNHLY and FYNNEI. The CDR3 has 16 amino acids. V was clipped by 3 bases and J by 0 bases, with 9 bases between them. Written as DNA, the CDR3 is TGTGCCAGCAGTGATATACCTACCTCTGGGGCCAACGTCCTGACTTTC. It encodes CASSDIPTSGANVLTF.

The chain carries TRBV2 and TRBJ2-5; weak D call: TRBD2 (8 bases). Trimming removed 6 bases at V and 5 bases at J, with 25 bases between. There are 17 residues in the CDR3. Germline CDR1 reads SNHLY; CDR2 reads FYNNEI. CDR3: CASRMTGPGRVRETQYF. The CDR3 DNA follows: TGTGCCAGCAGGATGACAGGGCCCGGGAGGGTCCGGGAGACCCAGTACTTC.

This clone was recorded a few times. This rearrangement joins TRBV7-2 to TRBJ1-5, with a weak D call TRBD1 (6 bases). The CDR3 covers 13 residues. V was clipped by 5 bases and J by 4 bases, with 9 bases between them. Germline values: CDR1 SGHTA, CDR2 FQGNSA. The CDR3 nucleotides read TGTGCCAGCAGCGTGACAGGAAATCAGCCCCAGCATTTT. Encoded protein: CASSVTGNQPQHF. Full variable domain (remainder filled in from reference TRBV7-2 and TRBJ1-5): GAGVSQSPSNKVTEKGKDVELRCDPISGHTALYWYRQSLGQGLEFLIYFQGNSAPDKSGLPSDRFSAERTGGSVSTLTIQRTQQEDSAVYLCASSVTGNQPQHFGDGTRLSIL.

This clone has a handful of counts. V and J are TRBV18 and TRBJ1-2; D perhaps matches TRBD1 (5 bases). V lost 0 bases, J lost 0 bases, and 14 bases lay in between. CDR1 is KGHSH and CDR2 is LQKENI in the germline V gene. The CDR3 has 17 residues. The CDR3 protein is CASSPPPDTRTNYGYTF. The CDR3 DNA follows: TGTGCCAGCTCACCACCTCCGGACACCCGTACTAACTATGGCTACACCTTC.

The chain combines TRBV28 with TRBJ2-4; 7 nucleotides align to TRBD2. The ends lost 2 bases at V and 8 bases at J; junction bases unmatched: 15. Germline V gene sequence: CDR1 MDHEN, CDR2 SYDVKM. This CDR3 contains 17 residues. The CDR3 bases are TGTGCCAGCAGTTTAGTCAAGTTCCGGGGGGTTAAGGACATTCAGTACTTC. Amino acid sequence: CASSLVKFRGVKDIQYF.

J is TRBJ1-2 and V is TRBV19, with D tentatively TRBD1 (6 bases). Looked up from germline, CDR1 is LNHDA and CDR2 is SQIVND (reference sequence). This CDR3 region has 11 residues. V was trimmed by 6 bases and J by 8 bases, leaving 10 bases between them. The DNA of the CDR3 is TGTGCCAGTAGATCAGGGGAAGGCTACACCTTC. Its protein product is CASRSGEGYTF.

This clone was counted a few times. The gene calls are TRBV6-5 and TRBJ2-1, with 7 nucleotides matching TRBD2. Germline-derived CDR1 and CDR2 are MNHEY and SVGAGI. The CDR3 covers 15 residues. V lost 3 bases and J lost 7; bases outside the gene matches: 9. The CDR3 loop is CASSYFRGSGNEQFF. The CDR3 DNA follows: TGTGCCAGCAGTTATTTTCGCGGGAGTGGGAATGAGCAGTTCTTC.

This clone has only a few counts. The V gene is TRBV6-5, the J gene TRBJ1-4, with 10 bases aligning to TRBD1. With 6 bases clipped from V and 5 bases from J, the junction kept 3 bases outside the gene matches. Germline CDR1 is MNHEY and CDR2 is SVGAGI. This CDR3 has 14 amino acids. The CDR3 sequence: CASSGTGENEKLFF. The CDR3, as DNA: TGTGCCAGCAGCGGGACAGGGGAGAATGAAAAACTGTTTTTT.

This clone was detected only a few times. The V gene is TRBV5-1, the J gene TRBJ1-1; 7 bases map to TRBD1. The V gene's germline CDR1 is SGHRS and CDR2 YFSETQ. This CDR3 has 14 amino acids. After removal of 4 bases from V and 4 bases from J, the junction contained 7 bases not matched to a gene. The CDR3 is CASSPAGGITEAFF. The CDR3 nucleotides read TGCGCCAGCAGCCCCGCAGGGGGGATCACTGAAGCTTTCTTT.

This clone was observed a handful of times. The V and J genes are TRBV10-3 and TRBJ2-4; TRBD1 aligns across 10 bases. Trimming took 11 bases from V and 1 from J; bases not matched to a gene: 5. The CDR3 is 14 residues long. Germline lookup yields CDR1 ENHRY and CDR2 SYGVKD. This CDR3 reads CAPRTGGAKNIQYF. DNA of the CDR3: TGTGCCCCCCGGACAGGGGGGGCCAAAAACATTCAGTACTTC.

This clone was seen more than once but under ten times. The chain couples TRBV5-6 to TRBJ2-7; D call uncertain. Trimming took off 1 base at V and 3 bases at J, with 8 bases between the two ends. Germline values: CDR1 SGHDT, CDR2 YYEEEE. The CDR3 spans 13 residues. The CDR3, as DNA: TGTGCCAGCAGCTTGTATTCCAGCTACGAGCAGTACTTC. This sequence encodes CASSLYSSYEQYF.

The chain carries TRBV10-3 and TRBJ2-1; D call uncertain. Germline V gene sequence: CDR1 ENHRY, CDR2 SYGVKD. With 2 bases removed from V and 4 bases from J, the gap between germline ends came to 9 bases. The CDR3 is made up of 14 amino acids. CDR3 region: CAISEGPQYNEQFF. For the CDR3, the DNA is TGTGCCATCAGTGAGGGGCCGCAATACAATGAGCAGTTCTTC.

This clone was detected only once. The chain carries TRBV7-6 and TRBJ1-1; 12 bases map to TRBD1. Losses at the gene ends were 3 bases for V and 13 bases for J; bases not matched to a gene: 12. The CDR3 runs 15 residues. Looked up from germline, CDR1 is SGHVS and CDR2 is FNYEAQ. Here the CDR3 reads CASSLPGTGGGIGFF. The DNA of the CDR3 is TGTGCCAGCAGCTTGCCAGGGACAGGGGGCGGGATTGGTTTCTTT.

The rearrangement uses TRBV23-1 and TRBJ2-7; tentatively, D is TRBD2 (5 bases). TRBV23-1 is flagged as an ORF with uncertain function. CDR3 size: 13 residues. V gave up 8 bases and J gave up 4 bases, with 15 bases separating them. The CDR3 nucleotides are TGCGCCAGCTCCTTACCCCGGGGTTACGAGCAGTACTTC. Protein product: CASSLPRGYEQYF.